This TCR beta chain was sequenced in a study of T cell repertoires in cytomegalovirus infection. Study-level findings and limits: In two of eight donors, the top clonotype was HLA-C-restricted CMV-specific.

As concerns this clonotype: The antigen is undetermined.

One entry per CDR3 protein results from TCRdb running MiXCR on the reads. The sample shows roughly 110,000 distinct CDR3 sequences, around 30% of them seen only once. The CDR3 contains 14 residues. V shed 3 bases and J shed 2 bases, with 10 bases lying between them. Germline values: CDR1 LNHDA, CDR2 SQIVND (reference sequence). The sample consisted of CD8+ T cells from cultured PBMCs, taken from culture after CMV antigen stimulation. The chain couples TRBV19 to TRBJ1-1, with D unclear. The sequence came from a human donor in good health (CMV status not recorded). Some clones in this sample may be carry-over from other donors' samples. DNA for the CDR3: TGTGCCAGTAGTATTTCGCTCACTAACACTGAAGCTTTCTTT. Encoded protein: CASSISLTNTEAFF. Drawing the rest from reference TRBV19 and TRBJ1-1, the complete variable domain is DGGITQSPKYLFRKEGQNVTLSCEQNLNHDAMYWYRQDPGQGLRLIYYSQIVNDFQKGDIAEGYSVSREKKESFPLTVTSAQKNPTAFYLCASSISLTNTEAFFGQGTRLTVV.